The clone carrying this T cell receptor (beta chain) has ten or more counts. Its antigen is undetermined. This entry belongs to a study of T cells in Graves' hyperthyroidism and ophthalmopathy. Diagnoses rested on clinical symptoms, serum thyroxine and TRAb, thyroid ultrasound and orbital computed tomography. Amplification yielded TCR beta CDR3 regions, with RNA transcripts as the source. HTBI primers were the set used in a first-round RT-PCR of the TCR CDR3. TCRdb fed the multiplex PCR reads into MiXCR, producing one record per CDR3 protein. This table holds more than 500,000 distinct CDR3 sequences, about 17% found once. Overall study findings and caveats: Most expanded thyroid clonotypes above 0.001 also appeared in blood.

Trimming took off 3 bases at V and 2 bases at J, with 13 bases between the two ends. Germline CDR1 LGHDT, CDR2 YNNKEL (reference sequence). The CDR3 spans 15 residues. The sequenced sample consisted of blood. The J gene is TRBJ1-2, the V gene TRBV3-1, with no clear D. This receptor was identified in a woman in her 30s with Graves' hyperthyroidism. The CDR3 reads CASSQRRTGNYGYTF. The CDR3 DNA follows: TGTGCCAGCAGCCAGAGGAGGACGGGCAACTATGGCTACACCTTC.